This T cell receptor (beta chain) comes out of a study of blood T cell repertoires in COVID-19. As processed by the authors: Reference gene primer amplification gave estimated nucleated cell counts. The repertoire was sequenced with immunoSEQ multiplex PCR; TCRdb's copy has only in-frame clones and lacks some. The V and J calls and clone size were taken over from that table, and D and trimming were inferred from the DNA. The sample lists approximately 300,000 clones, more than 70% seen once, with 5% to 7% in the top ten. The TCR was taken from a man between 18 and 35 years old who had recovered from COVID-19. Sequencing input: peripheral blood.

CDR3 residues: CASSLARDYGYTF. In DNA form, the CDR3 reads TGTGCCAGCAGCTTGGCGAGAGACTATGGCTACACCTTC. The chain couples TRBV5-4 to TRBJ1-2, with unresolved D. V was clipped by 0 bases and J by 3 bases, with 6 bases between them. In germline, CDR1 is SGHNT, CDR2 YYREEE (reference sequence). The CDR3 runs 13 residues.